The 9 T cell receptor beta chains in this list originate from one sample, sequenced in a study of T cell responses to AZD1222 COVID-19 vaccine. Clones were sequenced by immunoSEQ multiplex PCR, and TCRdb holds only the in-frame ones, with some missing. This sample has more than 80,000 clones; 90% occur once, and the top ten carry roughly 8%. The material was peripheral blood, obtained 28 days after the second AZD1222 dose. These receptors all come from an adult who received the AZD1222 COVID-19 vaccine.

The chain carries TRBV29-1 and TRBJ1-1, with unresolved D. Per germline, CDR1 SQVTM and CDR2 ANQGSEA. The CDR3 length is 12 residues. Trimming cost V 7 bases and J 7 bases, with 16 bases left between them. CDR3 DNA sequence: TGCAGCGCAAACAAGGGCTCGAGTGAAGCTTTCTTT. Protein sequence: CSANKGSSEAFF.

The chain recombines TRBV18 with TRBJ2-3, with 9 nucleotides matching TRBD2. After removal of 7 bases from V and 0 bases from J, the junction contained 5 bases not matched to a gene. The CDR3 consists of 15 residues. Germline V lookup: CDR1 KGHSH, CDR2 LQKENI. The CDR3 DNA follows: TGTGCCAGCTACGCTAGCGGGGTTAGCACAGATACGCAGTATTTT. It is translated as CASYASGVSTDTQYF.

This sequence joins TRBV6-6 and TRBJ1-1; 9 positions match TRBD1. The CDR3 sequence is 15 residues long. V shed 5 bases and J 4 bases; nucleotides not matched to a gene: 8. Germline CDR1 MNHNY, CDR2 SVGAGI (reference sequence). CDR3 residues: CASSTTGGSGTEAFF. CDR3 DNA sequence: TGTGCCAGCAGTACCACAGGGGGCTCGGGCACTGAAGCTTTCTTT.

V and J are TRBV5-6 and TRBJ1-3; 8 bases are a match to TRBD1. CDR1 is SGHDT, CDR2 YYEEEE, per germline. The CDR3 consists of 15 residues. V gave up 4 bases and J gave up 3 bases; unmatched junction bases: 6. The CDR3 DNA reads TGTGCCAGCAGCCGGCCGGACAGGGTTGGAAACACCATATATTTT. Translating it yields CASSRPDRVGNTIYF.

This clone was found once. The V gene is TRBV3-1 (or the pseudogene TRBV3-2), the J gene TRBJ2-3; no definite D call. Germline V gene sequence: CDR1 LGHDT, CDR2 YNNKEL (reference sequence). CDR3 length: 14 residues. Trimming took off 0 bases at V and 0 bases at J, with 4 bases between the two ends. The CDR3 DNA sequence: TGTGCCAGCAGCCAAGATCCTAGCACAGATACGCAGTATTTT. Amino acid sequence: CASSQDPSTDTQYF.

The rearrangement uses TRBV6-6 and TRBJ2-1; D unresolved. The CDR3 loop spans 10 amino acids. V lost 5 bases and J 6 bases, leaving 2 bases between the germline ends. Germline V gives CDR1 MNHNY, CDR2 SVGAGI (reference sequence). The CDR3 spells CASSLNEQFF. For the CDR3, the DNA is TGTGCCAGCAGTCTCAATGAGCAGTTCTTC.

The chain joins TRBV6-5 to TRBJ1-1; no firm D call. Looked up from germline, CDR1 is MNHEY and CDR2 is SVGAGI. The CDR3 length is 14 residues. V was clipped by 5 bases and J by 1 base, with 11 bases between them. The chain's CDR3 is CASSLGRQNTEAFF. The CDR3 DNA is TGTGCCAGCAGTCTCGGGCGGCAGAACACTGAAGCTTTCTTT.

The chain combines TRBV20-1 with TRBJ2-3; no firm D call. The length of the CDR3 is 11 residues. Between the trimmed V and J ends, which lost 3 bases and 4 bases, there was a span of 5 bases. Germline V CDR1 and CDR2: DFQATT, SNEGSKA (reference sequence). The CDR3 spells CSASSPDTQYF. In DNA, the CDR3 is TGCAGTGCTAGTTCCCCAGATACGCAGTATTTT.

The chain combines TRBV7-9 with TRBJ2-3; D might be TRBD2 (5 bases). Trimming left V 3 bases short and J 5 bases short, with 12 bases between. The germline V gene has CDR1 SEHNR and CDR2 FQNEAQ (reference sequence). The CDR3 runs 14 residues. The CDR3 nucleotides are TGTGCCAGCAGCTTTGGGCTAGCAGTAGATACGCAGTATTTT. This codes for CASSFGLAVDTQYF.